The 2 T cell receptor beta chains below all came from one sample that was sequenced in a study of cytomegalovirus exposure and HLA in healthy donors. The data were produced by immunoSEQ multiplex PCR, yet TCRdb's version contains in-frame clones alone and is incomplete. Of roughly 56,000 clones listed, about 91% were seen once; the top ten hold 15%. The sequenced sample consisted of PBMCs. The receptors shown here come from a woman under 30 in good health and CMV-seronegative.

This chain's CDR3 is CASSSLAGGLTDTQYF. The CDR3, as DNA: TGCGCCAGCAGCTCGTTAGCGGGGGGCCTCACAGATACGCAGTATTTT. The V and J genes are TRBV5-1 and TRBJ2-3; 10 bases line up with TRBD2. V lost 3 bases and J lost 2; bases outside the gene matches: 6. Germline lookup yields CDR1 SGHRS and CDR2 YFSETQ. This CDR3 is 16 amino acids long.

The chain combines TRBV7-2 with TRBJ1-5; the match to TRBD1 covers 8 bases. V shed 1 base, J shed 3 bases, and the junction held 5 bases outside the gene matches. The CDR3 length is 16 residues. The germline V gene has CDR1 SGHTA and CDR2 FQGNSA. In DNA, the CDR3 is TGTGCCAGCAGCTTAGTGGGGACAGGTGCCAATCAGCCCCAGCATTTT. Translation gives CASSLVGTGANQPQHF.